The source of this T cell receptor beta chain is a study of blood T cells in healthy people across ages. Overall study context: Using template switching, researchers captured about one barcoded beta molecule for each two T cells.

Around 10 milliliters of peripheral blood were drawn from each donor. Together with a sample-barcoded 5' primer, a J-beta primer mix was included in a second PCR lasting roughly 7 to 11 cycles. From the 5' RACE reads, TCRdb called clonotypes with MiXCR, one entry per CDR3 protein. This table holds under 2,000,000 distinct CDR3 sequences, roughly 50% found once. This CDR3 has 15 residues. The germline gives CDR1 SGHVS, CDR2 FNYEAQ. V was trimmed by 4 bases and J by 4 bases, leaving 13 bases between them. The chain joins TRBV7-6 to TRBJ1-4, with D perhaps TRBD1 (6 bases). This clonotype originated in a woman aged 40-49 years in good health. Sequencing was done on a sample of blood. CDR3 in DNA: TGTGCCAGCAGCTCCTCGGGACAAGATAATGAAAAACTGTTTTTT. This translates into CASSSSGQDNEKLFF. The full variable domain, with the rest looked up from reference TRBV7-6 and TRBJ1-4, is GAGVSQSPRYKVTKRGQDVALRCDPISGHVSLYWYRQALGQGPEFLTYFNYEAQQDKSGLPNDRFSAERPEGSISTLTIQRTEQRDSAMYRCASSSSGQDNEKLFFGSGTQLSVL.